The clone carrying this T cell receptor (beta chain) was found once. The antigen remains unidentified. This specimen belongs to a study of OX40 agonist ivuxolimab in advanced cancers. Study in general: It was permissible to have had prior anti-PD-1, anti-PD-L1 or anti-CTLA-4 therapy, and around 43% had some.

Study-wide points: CD8+ T cells showed, on average, more clonal expansion than CD4+ cells.

Profiling relied on immunoSEQ multiplex PCR, and the TCRdb table lists in-frame clones only, not all of them. The table shows under 85,000 clones, with about 89% occurring only once. Sequencing used CD4+ or CD8+ T cells sorted from blood, obtained in a trial of the OX40 agonist ivuxolimab. The origin of this receptor is an adult with an advanced solid tumor such as melanoma, head and neck, liver or kidney cancer.

CDR3 DNA: TGTGCCAGCAGCGCCCGTAGGGCCTCAGGAAACACCATATATTTT. Residues: CASSARRASGNTIYF. This chain uses TRBV6-1 with TRBJ1-3, with D unclear. The ends were cut back, 6 bases at V and 4 bases at J, with 16 bases in the middle. The CDR3 is 15 amino acids. CDR1 is MNHNS and CDR2 is SASEGT in the germline V gene.